One and the same sample provided the 8 T cell receptor beta chains below, sequenced in a study of shared clonotypes between healthy human individuals. TCRdb's copy holds only in-frame clones and misses some; the assay was immunoSEQ multiplex PCR. The data hold over a million clones, with around 76% observed a single time. Sequenced: memory CD4+ T cells sorted from blood. The subset is: CD45RA-negative fraction. The receptor source for this set is a man aged 18 to 29 in good health.

The genes are TRBV5-1 and TRBJ2-3; TRBD1 agrees at 8 bases. The CDR3 length is 15 residues. The germline V gene encodes CDR1 SGHRS and CDR2 YFSETQ. The trim removed 4 bases at V and 1 base at J, leaving 5 bases unmatched. The CDR3 protein is CASSKGQGGTDTQYF. Written as DNA, the CDR3 is TGCGCCAGCAGCAAAGGACAGGGAGGCACAGATACGCAGTATTTT.

This chain uses TRBV2 with TRBJ2-4; the D gene is possibly TRBD1 (5 bases). CDR3 length: 15 amino acids. V was trimmed by 5 bases and J by 0 bases, leaving 11 bases between them. Germline-derived CDR1 and CDR2 are SNHLY and FYNNEI. CDR3 in amino acids: CASSFAGLAKNIQYF. The CDR3 DNA is TGTGCCAGCAGTTTTGCAGGGCTAGCCAAAAACATTCAGTACTTC.

V usage is TRBV2 and J usage is TRBJ2-5; the D is unclear. In germline, CDR1 is SNHLY, CDR2 FYNNEI. V lost 7 bases to trimming and J lost 4 bases, with 16 bases between them. The CDR3 is made up of 14 amino acids. CDR3 bases: TGTGCCAGCACACAGTCCGCTTTGGGAGAGACCCAGTACTTC. Its protein is CASTQSALGETQYF.

In this sample, this clone turned up once. Other DNA sequences in the sample encode the same CDR3. The V call is TRBV19, the J call TRBJ1-6, with 7 positions matching TRBD1. The CDR3 consists of 15 residues. Germline CDR1 reads LNHDA; CDR2 reads SQIVND (reference sequence). V trimming: 1 base; J trimming: 6 bases; junction bases outside the gene matches: 3. The CDR3 loop is CASSIGAGGNSPLHF. The CDR3 bases are TGTGCCAGTAGTATAGGAGCAGGGGGTAATTCACCCCTCCACTTT.

As concerns this clone: Distinct nucleotide sequences in the sample also encode this CDR3. This chain connects TRBV5-4 to TRBJ1-2; possible D gene TRBD1, 6 bases. Trimming took 5 bases from V and 2 from J, leaving 10 bases between them. The germline CDR1 and CDR2 sequences are SGHNT and YYREEE (reference sequence). The CDR3 has 13 residues. CDR3 in amino acids: CASSPDRNYGYTF. CDR3 sequence (DNA): TGTGCCAGCAGTCCCGACAGGAACTATGGCTACACCTTC.

The sample holds many counts of this clone. The same CDR3 also results from other DNA sequences found in this sample. V gene TRBV5-1 combines with J gene TRBJ2-1; D may be TRBD2 (6 bases). The germline V gene encodes CDR1 SGHRS and CDR2 YFSETQ. The length of the CDR3 is 15 residues. V was clipped by 0 bases and J by 4 bases, with 11 bases between them. The CDR3 bases are TGCGCCAGCAGCTTGGTTCGGGGGTCGTACAATGAGCAGTTCTTC. Translation gives CASSLVRGSYNEQFF. Full variable domain (rest looked up from reference TRBV5-1 and TRBJ2-1): KAGVTQTPRYLIKTRGQQVTLSCSPISGHRSVSWYQQTPGQGLQFLFEYFSETQRNKGNFPGRFSGRQFSNSRSEMNVSTLELGDSALYLCASSLVRGSYNEQFFGPGTRLTVL.

This sequence joins TRBV2 and TRBJ1-1, with a tentative D call TRBD1 (5 bases). Trimming pared 8 bases from V and 8 bases from J, leaving 21 bases between. The CDR3 sequence is 14 residues long. The germline CDR1 and CDR2 sequences are SNHLY and FYNNEI. The CDR3 region is CASWTGSWGLEAFF. The CDR3 region has the DNA TGTGCCAGCTGGACCGGGAGCTGGGGCTTAGAAGCTTTCTTT.

The V gene is TRBV5-6, the J gene TRBJ2-5, with a tentative D call TRBD2 (5 bases). V lost 0 bases and J lost 0, with 12 bases in between. The CDR3 covers 16 residues. CDR1 SGHDT and CDR2 YYEEEE come from the germline V gene. The DNA for the CDR3 is TGTGCCAGCAGCTTGGACGAGCGGAGGTACCAAGAGACCCAGTACTTC. Protein: CASSLDERRYQETQYF.